The 26 T cell receptor beta chains presented below share a single source sample, sequenced in a study of OX40 agonist ivuxolimab in advanced cancers. Only in-frame clones appear in the TCRdb table, and some are missing; sequencing was by immunoSEQ multiplex PCR. The sample lists approximately 6,000 clones, under 90% occurring once. The specimen was CD4+ or CD8+ T cells sorted from blood, collected in a trial of the OX40 agonist ivuxolimab. Receptors were obtained from an adult with an advanced solid tumor such as melanoma, head and neck, liver or kidney cancer.

The chain employs TRBV7-5 and TRBJ1-1; TRBD1, the table's D call, lacks a check against the DNA. TRBV7-5 is an annotated pseudogene. This CDR3 spans 14 amino acids. CDR3 DNA: TGTGCCAGCAGCGAGGGACAGATGAACACTGAAGCTTTCTTT. Protein product: CASSEGQMNTEAFF.

This clone was seen a single time. The chain recombines TRBV2 with TRBJ2-7, with D perhaps being TRBD1 or TRBD2 (5 bases each). Per germline, CDR1 SNHLY and CDR2 FYNNEI. The CDR3 loop spans 12 amino acids. V was cut by 3 bases and J by 9 bases, with 12 bases left in between. The CDR3 DNA reads TGTGCCAGCAGTGAGAGCGGCAGGGTGCAGTACTTC. Its protein is CASSESGRVQYF.

The chain combines TRBV19 with TRBJ1-1; no clear D. Deletions cut 3 bases from V and 5 bases from J, with 10 bases between. Germline CDR1 and CDR2: LNHDA and SQIVND (reference sequence). The CDR3 spans 13 residues. The CDR3, as DNA: TGTGCCAGTAGTATTTTGGACGGGACTGAAGCTTTCTTT. Translated, it gives CASSILDGTEAFF.

The chain is built from TRBV27 and TRBJ2-7, with 10 bases that match TRBD1. Germline lookup yields CDR1 MNHEY and CDR2 SMNVEV (reference sequence). The CDR3 contains 15 residues. The V segment lost 4 bases and the J segment 3 bases; nucleotides outside the gene matches: 6. This CDR3 reads CASSSTGTGDYEQYF. The DNA of the CDR3 is TGTGCCAGCAGTTCTACCGGGACAGGGGACTACGAGCAGTACTTC.

This chain links TRBV5-6 with TRBJ1-1, with D perhaps TRBD1 (5 bases). The CDR3 runs to 13 residues. V was cut by 4 bases and J by 2 bases, with 9 bases left in between. Per germline, CDR1 SGHDT and CDR2 YYEEEE. The CDR3 DNA follows: TGTGCCAGCAGCCCCAGGACAAACACTGAAGCTTTCTTT. Residues: CASSPRTNTEAFF.

The chain combines TRBV10-3 with TRBJ2-1, with 13 bases aligning to TRBD2. V gave up 0 bases and J gave up 8 bases; unmatched junction bases: 10. The CDR3 is made up of 18 amino acids. Germline V gene data show CDR1 as ENHRY and CDR2 as SYGVKD. The CDR3 DNA reads TGTGCCATCAGTGAGTCACTAGCGGGAGGGCCAAGTTTGGATGAGCAGTTCTTC. Amino acids: CAISESLAGGPSLDEQFF.

This chain uses TRBV4-1 with TRBJ1-1, with no clear D. The CDR3 is 14 amino acids. Germline V lookup: CDR1 MGHRA, CDR2 YSYEKL. V lost 0 bases to trimming and J lost 1 base, with 6 bases between them. The CDR3 nucleotides are TGCGCCAGCAGCCAAGATGCAGAGAACACTGAAGCTTTCTTT. Protein product: CASSQDAENTEAFF.

The rearrangement joins TRBV28 to TRBJ2-5; possible D gene TRBD1, 6 bases. Germline CDR1 MDHEN, CDR2 SYDVKM. Trimming pared 4 bases from V and 4 bases from J, leaving 19 bases between. There are 16 residues in the CDR3. Written as DNA, the CDR3 is TGTGCCAGCAGTTGGGGACAACTCGAAGAGGGAGAGACCCAGTACTTC. The encoded protein is CASSWGQLEEGETQYF. Variable domain in full (rest from reference TRBV28 and TRBJ2-5): DVKVTQSSRYLVKRTGEKVFLECVQDMDHENMFWYRQDPGLGLRLIYFSYDVKMKEKGDIPEGYSVSREKKERFSLILESASTNQTSMYLCASSWGQLEEGETQYFGPGTRLLVL.

V usage is TRBV19 and J usage is TRBJ1-3; D remains ambiguous. Per germline, CDR1 LNHDA and CDR2 SQIVND (reference sequence). The CDR3 length is 13 residues. V was cut by 6 bases and J by 4 bases, with 10 bases left in between. The CDR3 loop reads CASRPTWGNTIYF. The DNA for the CDR3 is TGTGCCAGTAGACCTACGTGGGGAAACACCATATATTTT.

A few counts support this clone. The chain has TRBV7-9 and TRBJ2-2; 8 nucleotides match TRBD1. There are 15 residues in the CDR3. Trimming took 3 bases from V and 4 from J; bases not matched to a gene: 4. Germline V gene data show CDR1 as SEHNR and CDR2 as FQNEAQ (reference sequence). CDR3 DNA sequence: TGTGCCAGCAGCTTTTTAGACAGGGGCACCGGGGAGCTGTTTTTT. Its translation is CASSFLDRGTGELFF.

The chain employs TRBV21-1 and TRBJ2-1. TRBV21-1 is noted as a pseudogene. The CDR3 covers 13 residues. The CDR3 loop reads CASSKRAKNEQFF. Written as DNA, the CDR3 is TGTGCCAGCAGCAAACGGGCTAAGAATGAGCAGTTCTTC.

The J gene is TRBJ2-2, the V gene TRBV15; no clear D. Germline CDR1 is LNHNV and CDR2 is YYDKDF (reference sequence). The germline V and J ends were trimmed by 1 base and 5 bases, with 2 bases remaining between them. The CDR3 spans 12 residues. CDR3 loop: CATSRGTGELFF. In nucleotides, the CDR3 is TGTGCCACCAGCAGAGGGACCGGGGAGCTGTTTTTT.

This clone was seen once. The genes are TRBV13 and TRBJ2-2; TRBD2 aligns across 12 bases. The V gene end was trimmed by 5 bases and the J gene end by 6 bases; junction bases not matched to a gene: 4. The CDR3 sequence is 15 residues long. Germline-derived CDR1 and CDR2 are PRHDT and FYEKMQ (reference sequence). The CDR3 loop is CASSPGLAGSGELFF. CDR3 DNA: TGTGCCAGCAGCCCCGGACTAGCGGGATCCGGGGAGCTGTTTTTT.

This chain connects TRBV2 to TRBJ2-3, with 10 bases lining up with TRBD1. This CDR3 contains 13 residues. The germline CDR1 and CDR2 sequences are SNHLY and FYNNEI. DNA of the CDR3: TGTGCAACCCCCGGGACAGGGGCAGATACGCAGTATTTT. This gives the protein CATPGTGADTQYF.

This chain links TRBV27 with TRBJ2-7; 14 bases match TRBD2. This CDR3 spans 16 amino acids. CDR1 is MNHEY, CDR2 SMNVEV, per germline (reference sequence). Unmatched junction bases numbered 9, after V lost 5 bases and J lost 6 bases. CDR3 sequence (DNA): TGTGCCAGCAGTCATAGACCGGGACTAGCGGGAGTCGAGCAGTACTTC. This translates into CASSHRPGLAGVEQYF.

This rearrangement joins TRBV7-8 to TRBJ2-7; 9 bases agree with TRBD2. The V gene's germline CDR1 is SGHVS and CDR2 FQNEAQ. The trim removed 1 base at V and 4 bases at J, leaving 5 bases unmatched. The CDR3 is made up of 15 amino acids. This chain's CDR3 is CASSLEAGGTYEQYF. The CDR3 DNA reads as TGTGCCAGCAGCTTAGAGGCGGGAGGGACTTACGAGCAGTACTTC.

The rearrangement joins TRBV5-1 to TRBJ2-3, with D possibly being TRBD1 (6 bases). CDR3 length: 15 residues. CDR1 is SGHRS and CDR2 is YFSETQ in the germline V gene. V lost 3 bases and J lost 0, with 11 bases in between. CDR3 loop: CASSSGTISTDTQYF. In DNA, the CDR3 is TGCGCCAGCAGCTCCGGGACAATTAGCACAGATACGCAGTATTTT.

The V call is TRBV6-4, the J call TRBJ2-1; no firm D call. The CDR3 covers 14 residues. The V end was cut by 6 bases, the J end by 3 bases, with 12 bases between. CDR1 is MRHNA and CDR2 is SNTAGT in the germline V gene. The CDR3 DNA reads TGTGCCAGCAGATCCGACGGTAGCTACAATGAGCAGTTCTTC. Its translation: CASRSDGSYNEQFF.

The chain employs TRBV7-8 and TRBJ2-7, with D unresolved. This CDR3 is built from 14 residues. Germline V gives CDR1 SGHVS, CDR2 FQNEAQ. V was cut by 2 bases and J by 0 bases, with 8 bases left in between. CDR3 amino acids: CASSLYPSSYEQYF. As DNA, the CDR3 is TGTGCCAGCAGCTTATATCCCAGCTCCTACGAGCAGTACTTC.

The count of this clone is one. The chain has TRBV6-5 and TRBJ1-4; 8 nucleotides align to TRBD1. The CDR3 covers 15 residues. Germline V lookup: CDR1 MNHEY, CDR2 SVGAGI. Trimming at V came to 4 bases and at J to 5 bases, leaving 6 bases not matched to a gene. Here the CDR3 reads CASSWTQGANEKLFF. The CDR3 bases are TGTGCCAGCAGTTGGACCCAGGGGGCCAATGAAAAACTGTTTTTT.

The chain joins TRBV27 to TRBJ1-4; TRBD1 matches 9 bases. The J segment lost 8 bases and the V segment lost 5 bases, leaving 6 bases of the junction unmatched. CDR1 is MNHEY, CDR2 SMNVEV, per germline (reference sequence). The CDR3 covers 14 residues. CDR3 in amino acids: CASSDRDRDEKLFF. The CDR3 coding sequence is TGTGCCAGCAGTGACCGGGACAGGGACGAAAAACTGTTTTTT.

This clone was counted once. V usage is TRBV9 and J usage is TRBJ1-6; D call uncertain. V lost 3 bases, J lost 5 bases, and 9 bases lay in between. The germline CDR1 and CDR2 sequences are SGDLS and YYNGEE. The CDR3 totals 14 residues. The CDR3, as DNA: TGTGCCAGCAGCGACATATCCGATAATTCACCCCTCCACTTT. Its translation: CASSDISDNSPLHF. The full variable domain, its missing parts supplied by reference TRBV9 and TRBJ1-6, is DSGVTQTPKHLITATGQRVTLRCSPRSGDLSVYWYQQSLDQGLQFLIQYYNGEERAKGNILERFSAQQFPDLHSELNLSSLELGDSALYFCASSDISDNSPLHFGNGTRLTVT.

The chain employs TRBV4-2 and TRBJ2-2; D is undetermined. This CDR3 is built from 13 residues. From germline, CDR1 is LGHNA and CDR2 YNFKEQ. Trimming cost V 0 bases and J 4 bases, with 3 bases left between them. The CDR3 is CASSQDLTGELFF. The CDR3, as DNA: TGTGCCAGCAGCCAAGATCTCACCGGGGAGCTGTTTTTT.

V is TRBV2 and J is TRBJ2-2; D may be TRBD2 (6 bases). The V end was cut by 6 bases, the J end by 3 bases, with 20 bases between. This CDR3 contains 17 residues. CDR1 is SNHLY and CDR2 is FYNNEI in the germline V gene. CDR3 amino acids: CASRDSDSGPYTGELFF. The CDR3 DNA is TGTGCCAGCAGGGATAGTGATAGCGGACCCTACACCGGGGAGCTGTTTTTT.

V is TRBV6-6 and J is TRBJ1-5; D possibly corresponds to TRBD1 (6 bases). Trimming took 6 bases from V and 0 from J, leaving 12 bases between them. The germline V gene encodes CDR1 MNHNY and CDR2 SVGAGI (reference sequence). This CDR3 region has 15 residues. The CDR3 region has the DNA TGTGCCAGCAGGCCTCAGACAGGTAGCAATCAGCCCCAGCATTTT. This codes for CASRPQTGSNQPQHF.

The chain employs TRBV28 and TRBJ1-1, with a weak D call TRBD1 (5 bases). This CDR3 is 15 amino acids long. Per germline, CDR1 MDHEN and CDR2 SYDVKM. Trimming removed 4 bases at V and 3 bases at J, with 15 bases between. CDR3 nucleotide sequence: TGTGCCAGCAGTTCTAGGGGTGGGAGGGACACTGAAGCTTTCTTT. Translating gives CASSSRGGRDTEAFF.